This record looks at one T cell receptor (beta chain) sequence and its context. Its antigen remains unidentified. The record has no base qualities; no much larger clone is one base away. Libraries came from the immunoSEQ multiplex PCR assay. Entries here come from immuneACCESS through TCRdb and include only in-frame sequences with V and J called. Some clones fail to appear in such tables; in the studies checked, an unresolved V gene covers under half of the shortfall, and the cause of the remainder is unknown. The sample includes around 97,000 clones, with around 89% observed a single time. 19% of the sample goes to the ten largest clones. These data originate in a study of control samples from healthy donors and cancer patients (dated by TCRdb to about 2020). CDR1 and CDR2 are read off the germline V gene (reference sequence) as LGHDT and YNNKEL. The CDR3 measures 14 amino acids from cysteine to phenylalanine. Only the CDR3 DNA stays, 42 bases, in frame from base 1. Relative to germline, V is 3 bases shorter and J is 2 bases shorter, with 10 bases between their ends.

The origin of this receptor is a man aged 55 to 69 with lung cancer. The receptor chain draws on TRBV3-1 (or the pseudogene TRBV3-2) and TRBJ1-1; no confident D gene assignment can be made. Sequenced input: PBMCs. CDR3 sequence: CASSHQATNTEAFF. The sequenced DNA: TGTGCCAGCAGCCATCAGGCGACCAACACTGAAGCTTTCTTT.